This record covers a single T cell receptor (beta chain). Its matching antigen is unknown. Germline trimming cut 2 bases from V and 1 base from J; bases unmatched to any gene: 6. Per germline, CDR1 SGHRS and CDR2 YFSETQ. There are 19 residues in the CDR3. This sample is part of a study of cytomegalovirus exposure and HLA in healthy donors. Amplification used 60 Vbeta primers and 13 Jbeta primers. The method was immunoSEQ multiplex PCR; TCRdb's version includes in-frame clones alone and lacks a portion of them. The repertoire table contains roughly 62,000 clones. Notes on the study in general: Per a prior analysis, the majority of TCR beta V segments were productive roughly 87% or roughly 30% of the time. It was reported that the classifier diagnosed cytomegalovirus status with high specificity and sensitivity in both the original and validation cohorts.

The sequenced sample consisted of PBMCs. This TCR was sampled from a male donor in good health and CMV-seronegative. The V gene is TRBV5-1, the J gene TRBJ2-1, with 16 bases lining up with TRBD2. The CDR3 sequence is CASSFLPGLAGGSYNEQFF. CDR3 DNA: TGCGCCAGCAGCTTCCTTCCGGGACTAGCGGGGGGGTCCTACAATGAGCAGTTCTTC.